This T cell receptor (beta chain) was identified in a study of T-cell memory formation after mild COVID-19. Findings and caveats of the study: Cross-reactive memory seemingly joined, as some responding clones were found in pre-infection memory.

With respect to this clonotype: What it binds is not known.

TCRdb used MiXCR to reprocess the 5' RACE reads, holding one entry per CDR3 protein. The data contain 400,000 to 450,000 distinct CDR3 sequences, 18% of them singletons. This CDR3 has 17 residues. Between the trimmed V and J ends, which lost 5 bases and 9 bases, there was a span of 26 bases. Germline V lookup: CDR1 SEHNR, CDR2 FQNEAQ (reference sequence). Sequences were obtained from PBMCs or a T cell subset sorted from them (not recorded which). The TCR sequence derives from a man aged 18 to 30 who had mild COVID-19 (a few samples of this study predate the infection). Cell type and time point are not known. The V call is TRBV7-9, the J call TRBJ1-3, with unresolved D. The CDR3 region is CASSTRGRAGSVSTIYF. In nucleotides, the CDR3 is TGTGCCAGCAGCACACGAGGAAGGGCAGGCTCAGTCAGCACCATATATTTT.